The subject of this entry is one T cell receptor (beta chain). The sample is drawn from a study of blood T cell repertoires in COVID-19. Study information: Acute and convalescent COVID-19 specimens originated in the United States, Italy and Spain. Nucleic acid was either cDNA or gDNA, and it came from T cells, B-cell-depleted T cells, or PBMCs.

CDR1 is MDHEN and CDR2 is SYDVKM in the germline V gene. The CDR3 is 17 amino acids. V was clipped by 6 bases and J by 7 bases; unmatched bases: 14. In the original analysis: Reference gene primer amplification in the assay estimated nucleated cell counts. Profiled with immunoSEQ multiplex PCR; TCRdb holds only in-frame clones, not every one. The V and J calls and clone size come from that table; D and trimming were worked out from the DNA. Of approximately 260,000 clones in the sample, about 88% were seen once. The chain uses TRBV28 and TRBJ2-1, with TRBD2 matching over 11 bases. Input material: peripheral blood. The TCR sequence derives from a woman in her thirties or forties who had recovered from COVID-19. DNA of the CDR3: TGTGCCAGCAGCTTAACTAGCGGGAGAGATCCGGGGAATGAGCAGTTCTTC. This codes for CASSLTSGRDPGNEQFF.